This is a list of T cell receptor beta chains from one sample in a study of vaccination and CD4 T cells after COVID-19. Their antigen targets remain unknown. MiXCR was run by TCRdb on the PCR reads, yielding one entry per CDR3 protein. The top ten hold 20% to 30% of the sample, which has about 3,600 distinct CDR3 sequences, around 17% seen once. Sequenced material: CD4+ T cells from blood, cultured in vitro. These receptors all come from a human donor who had recovered from COVID-19. Both conserved end residues are trimmed from each CDR3. Each record gives: D gene, V gene, J gene, CDR3 protein. D genes are given only for firm matches.

>TRBD1|TRBV10-3|TRBJ1-1
ASGQGRTEAF
>NA|TRBV20-1|TRBJ2-7
SARAPGPGYEQY
>TRBD1|TRBV3-1|TRBJ2-2
ASSQDVGTGGAGELF
>NA|TRBV27|TRBJ2-6
ASMRISGANVLT
>TRBD1|TRBV7-9|TRBJ1-1
ASSLDRGGTEVF
>NA|TRBV25-1|TRBJ1-1
ASSGVGRNTEAF
>NA|TRBV20-1|TRBJ1-3
SARGRRAYTIY
>NA|TRBV12-3/TRBV12-4|TRBJ2-1
ASSLLLARAGNEQF
>NA|TRBV5-1|TRBJ2-5
ASSLVSAGLNQETQY
>NA|TRBV20-1|TRBJ2-5
SAKQGRGGETQY
>TRBD1|TRBV2|TRBJ2-3
ASSGAGGPWDTQY
>TRBD1|TRBV19|TRBJ2-5
ASSPGTGWGETQY
>TRBD2|TRBV10-3|TRBJ2-1
AISEGTTMPEQF
>TRBD1|TRBV30|TRBJ1-2
AWSRDRVRGNYGYT